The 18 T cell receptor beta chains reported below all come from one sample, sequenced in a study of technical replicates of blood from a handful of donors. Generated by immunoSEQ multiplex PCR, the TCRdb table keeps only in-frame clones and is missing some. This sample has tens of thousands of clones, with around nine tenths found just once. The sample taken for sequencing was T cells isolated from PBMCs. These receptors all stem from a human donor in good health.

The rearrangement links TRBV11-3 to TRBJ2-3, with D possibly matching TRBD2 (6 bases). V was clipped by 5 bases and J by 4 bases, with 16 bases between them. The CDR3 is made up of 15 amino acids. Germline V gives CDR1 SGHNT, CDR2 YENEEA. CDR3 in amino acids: CASSTYTGEADTQYF. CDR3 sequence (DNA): TGTGCCAGCAGCACTTACACGGGAGAAGCAGATACGCAGTATTTT.

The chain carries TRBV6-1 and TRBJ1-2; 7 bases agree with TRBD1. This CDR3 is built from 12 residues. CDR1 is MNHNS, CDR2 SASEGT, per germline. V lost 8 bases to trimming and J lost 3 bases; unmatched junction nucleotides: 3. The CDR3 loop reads CASGGQDYGYTF. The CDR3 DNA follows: TGTGCCAGCGGCGGACAGGACTATGGCTACACCTTC.

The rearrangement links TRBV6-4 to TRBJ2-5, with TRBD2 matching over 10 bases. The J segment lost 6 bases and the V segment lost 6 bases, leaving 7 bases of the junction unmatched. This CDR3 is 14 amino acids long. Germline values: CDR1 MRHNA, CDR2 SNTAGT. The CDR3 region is CASSDPSGSKTQYF. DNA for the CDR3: TGTGCCAGCAGCGATCCTAGCGGGAGCAAGACCCAGTACTTC.

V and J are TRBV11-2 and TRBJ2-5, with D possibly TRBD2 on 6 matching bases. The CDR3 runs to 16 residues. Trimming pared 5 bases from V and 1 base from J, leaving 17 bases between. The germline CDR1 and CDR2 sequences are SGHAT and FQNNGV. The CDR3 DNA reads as TGTGCCAGCAGCCCACCTGTGGGACTGTCCCAAGAGACCCAGTACTTC. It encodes CASSPPVGLSQETQYF.

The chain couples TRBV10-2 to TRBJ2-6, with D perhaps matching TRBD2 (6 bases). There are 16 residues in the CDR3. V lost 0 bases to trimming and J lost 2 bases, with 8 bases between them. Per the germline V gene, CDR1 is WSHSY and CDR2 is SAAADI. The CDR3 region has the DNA TGCGCCAGCAGTGAGTCAGGAGGGACTGGGGCCAACGTCCTGACTTTC. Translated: CASSESGGTGANVLTF.

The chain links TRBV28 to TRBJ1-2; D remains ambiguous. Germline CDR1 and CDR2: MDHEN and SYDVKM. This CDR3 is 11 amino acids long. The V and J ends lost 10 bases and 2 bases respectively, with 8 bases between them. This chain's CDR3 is CATRTNYGYTF. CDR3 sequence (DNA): TGTGCCACTAGAACCAACTATGGCTACACCTTC.

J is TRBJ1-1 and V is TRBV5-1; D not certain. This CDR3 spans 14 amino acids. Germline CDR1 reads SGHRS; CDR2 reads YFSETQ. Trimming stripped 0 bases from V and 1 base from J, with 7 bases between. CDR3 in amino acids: CASSLGQSNTEAFF. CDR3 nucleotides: TGCGCCAGCAGCTTGGGACAATCGAACACTGAAGCTTTCTTT. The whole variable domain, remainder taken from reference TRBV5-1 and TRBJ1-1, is KAGVTQTPRYLIKTRGQQVTLSCSPISGHRSVSWYQQTPGQGLQFLFEYFSETQRNKGNFPGRFSGRQFSNSRSEMNVSTLELGDSALYLCASSLGQSNTEAFFGQGTRLTVV.

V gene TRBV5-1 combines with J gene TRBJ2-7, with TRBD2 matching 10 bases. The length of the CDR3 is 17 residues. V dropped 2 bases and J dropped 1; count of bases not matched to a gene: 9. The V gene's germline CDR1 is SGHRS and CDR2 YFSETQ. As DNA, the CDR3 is TGCGCCAGCAGCTTCGGGTCAGCGGGAGGGCGGTCCTACGAGCAGTACTTC. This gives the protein CASSFGSAGGRSYEQYF.

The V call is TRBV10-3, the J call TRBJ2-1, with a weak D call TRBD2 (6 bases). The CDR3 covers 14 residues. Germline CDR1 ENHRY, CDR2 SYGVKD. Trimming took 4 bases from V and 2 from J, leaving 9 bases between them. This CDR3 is CAISGDSPYNEQFF. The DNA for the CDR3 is TGTGCCATCAGTGGGGACTCTCCCTACAATGAGCAGTTCTTC.

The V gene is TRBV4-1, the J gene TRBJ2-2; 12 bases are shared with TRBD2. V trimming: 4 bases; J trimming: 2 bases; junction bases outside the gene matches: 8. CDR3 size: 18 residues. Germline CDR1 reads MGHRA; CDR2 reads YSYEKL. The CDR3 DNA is TGCGCCAGCAGCCCATCCAGACTAGCGGGGGCCAACACCGGGGAGCTGTTTTTT. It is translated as CASSPSRLAGANTGELFF.

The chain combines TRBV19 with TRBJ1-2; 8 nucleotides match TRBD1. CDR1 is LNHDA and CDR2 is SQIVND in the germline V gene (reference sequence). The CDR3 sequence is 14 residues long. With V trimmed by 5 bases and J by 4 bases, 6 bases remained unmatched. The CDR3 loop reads CASSSATGAYGYTF. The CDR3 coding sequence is TGTGCCAGTAGTTCCGCGACAGGGGCCTATGGCTACACCTTC.

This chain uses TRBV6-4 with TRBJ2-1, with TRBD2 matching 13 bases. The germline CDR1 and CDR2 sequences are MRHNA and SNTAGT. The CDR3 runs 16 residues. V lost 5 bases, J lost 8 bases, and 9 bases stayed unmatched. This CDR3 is CASSTTSGGALDEQFF. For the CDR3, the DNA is TGTGCCAGCAGTACCACTAGCGGGGGGGCCCTCGATGAGCAGTTCTTC.

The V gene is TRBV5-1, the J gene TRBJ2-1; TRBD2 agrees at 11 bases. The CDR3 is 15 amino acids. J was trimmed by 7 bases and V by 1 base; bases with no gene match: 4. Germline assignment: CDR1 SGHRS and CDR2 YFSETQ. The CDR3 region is CASSLTSGSLNEQFF. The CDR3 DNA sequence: TGCGCCAGCAGCTTGACTAGCGGGAGTCTAAATGAGCAGTTCTTC.

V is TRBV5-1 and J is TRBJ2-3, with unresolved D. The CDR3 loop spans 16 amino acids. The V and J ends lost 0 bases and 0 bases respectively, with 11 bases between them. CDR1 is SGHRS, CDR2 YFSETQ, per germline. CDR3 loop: CASSLEQSPSTDTQYF. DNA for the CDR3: TGCGCCAGCAGCTTGGAACAGTCTCCTAGCACAGATACGCAGTATTTT. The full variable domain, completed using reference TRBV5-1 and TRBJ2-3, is KAGVTQTPRYLIKTRGQQVTLSCSPISGHRSVSWYQQTPGQGLQFLFEYFSETQRNKGNFPGRFSGRQFSNSRSEMNVSTLELGDSALYLCASSLEQSPSTDTQYFGPGTRLTVL.

Here the CDR3 reads CASSVSQRGGPWETQYF. CDR3 DNA sequence: TGTGCCAGCAGCGTAAGCCAGCGGGGGGGCCCGTGGGAGACCCAGTACTTC. V usage is TRBV9 and J usage is TRBJ2-5; 10 nucleotides agree with TRBD2. With 1 base clipped from V and 5 bases from J, the junction kept 11 bases outside the gene matches. CDR3 length: 17 residues. CDR1 and CDR2 (germline): SGDLS, YYNGEE.

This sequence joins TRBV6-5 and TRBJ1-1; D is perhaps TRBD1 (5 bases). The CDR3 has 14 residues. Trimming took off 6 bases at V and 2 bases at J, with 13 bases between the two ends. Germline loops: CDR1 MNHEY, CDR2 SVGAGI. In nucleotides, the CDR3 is TGTGCCAGCAGAGCGTCCGGGGGAAACACTGAAGCTTTCTTT. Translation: CASRASGGNTEAFF.

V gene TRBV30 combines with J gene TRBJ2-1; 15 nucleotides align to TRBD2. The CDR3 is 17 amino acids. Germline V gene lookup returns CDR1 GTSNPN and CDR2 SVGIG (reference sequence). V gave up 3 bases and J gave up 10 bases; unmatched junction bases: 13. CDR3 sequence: CAWSLFYGLAGGREQFF. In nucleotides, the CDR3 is TGTGCCTGGAGCTTATTTTATGGACTAGCGGGGGGGAGGGAGCAGTTCTTC.

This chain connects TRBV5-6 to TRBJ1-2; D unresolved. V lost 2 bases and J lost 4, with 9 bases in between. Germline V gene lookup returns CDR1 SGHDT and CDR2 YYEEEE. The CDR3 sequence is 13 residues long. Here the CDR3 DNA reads TGTGCCAGCAGCTTCCCTAACTTCTATGGCTACACCTTC. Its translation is CASSFPNFYGYTF.